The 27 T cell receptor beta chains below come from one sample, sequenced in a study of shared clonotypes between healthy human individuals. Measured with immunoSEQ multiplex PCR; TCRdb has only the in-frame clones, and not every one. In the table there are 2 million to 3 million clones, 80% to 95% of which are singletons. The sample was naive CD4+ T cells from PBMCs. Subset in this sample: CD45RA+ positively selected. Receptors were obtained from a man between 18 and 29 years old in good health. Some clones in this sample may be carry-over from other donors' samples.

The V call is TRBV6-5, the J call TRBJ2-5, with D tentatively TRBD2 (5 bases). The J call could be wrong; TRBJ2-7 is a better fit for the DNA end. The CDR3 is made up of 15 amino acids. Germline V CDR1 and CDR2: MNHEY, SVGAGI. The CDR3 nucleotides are TGTGCCAGCAACATCCGGTTGGCGGAGCGGAGCGAGCAGTACTTC. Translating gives CASNIRLAERSEQYF.

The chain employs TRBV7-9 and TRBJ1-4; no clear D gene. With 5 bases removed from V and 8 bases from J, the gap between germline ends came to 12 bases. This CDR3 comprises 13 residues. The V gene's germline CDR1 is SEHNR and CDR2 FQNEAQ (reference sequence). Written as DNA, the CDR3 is TGTGCCAGCAGCCGCGCAACGGGGGAAAAACTGTTTTTT. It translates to CASSRATGEKLFF. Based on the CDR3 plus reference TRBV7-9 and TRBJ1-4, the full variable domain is DTGVSQNPRHKITKRGQNVTFRCDPISEHNRLYWYRQTLGQGPEFLTYFQNEAQLEKSRLLSDRFSAERPKGSFSTLEIQRTEQGDSAMYLCASSRATGEKLFFGSGTQLSVL.

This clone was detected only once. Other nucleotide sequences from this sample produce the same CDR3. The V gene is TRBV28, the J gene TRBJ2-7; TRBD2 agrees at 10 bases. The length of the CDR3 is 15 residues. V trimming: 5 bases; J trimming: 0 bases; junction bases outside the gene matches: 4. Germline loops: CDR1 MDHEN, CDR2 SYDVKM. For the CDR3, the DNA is TGTGCCAGCAGTCGTGCTAGCGGGGGCTCCTACGAGCAGTACTTC. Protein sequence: CASSRASGGSYEQYF.

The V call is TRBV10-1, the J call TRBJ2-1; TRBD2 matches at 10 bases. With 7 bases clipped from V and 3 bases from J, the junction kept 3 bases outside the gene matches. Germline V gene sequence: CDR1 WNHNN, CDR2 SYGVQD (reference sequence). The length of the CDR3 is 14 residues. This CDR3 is CASKGLALYNEQFF. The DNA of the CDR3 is TGCGCCAGCAAGGGACTAGCGCTCTACAATGAGCAGTTCTTC.

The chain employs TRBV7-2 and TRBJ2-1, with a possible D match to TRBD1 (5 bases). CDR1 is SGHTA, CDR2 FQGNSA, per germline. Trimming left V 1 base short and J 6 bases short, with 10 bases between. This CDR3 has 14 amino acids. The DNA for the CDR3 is TGTGCCAGCAGCTTAGACAGGACCCCCAATGAGCAGTTCTTC. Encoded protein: CASSLDRTPNEQFF.

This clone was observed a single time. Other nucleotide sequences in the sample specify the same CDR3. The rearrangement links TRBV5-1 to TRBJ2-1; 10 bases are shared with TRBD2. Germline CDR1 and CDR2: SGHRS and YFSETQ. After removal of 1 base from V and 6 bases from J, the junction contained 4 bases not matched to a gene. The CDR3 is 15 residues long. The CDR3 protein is CASSLTSGKGNEQFF. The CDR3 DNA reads TGCGCCAGCAGCTTGACTAGCGGGAAGGGCAATGAGCAGTTCTTC.

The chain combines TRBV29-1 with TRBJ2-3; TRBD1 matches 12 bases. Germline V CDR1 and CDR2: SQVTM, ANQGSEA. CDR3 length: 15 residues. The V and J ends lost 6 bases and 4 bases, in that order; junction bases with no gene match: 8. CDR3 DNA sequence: TGCAGCGTCGGAACCGGGACAGGGGGCCCAGATACGCAGTATTTT. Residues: CSVGTGTGGPDTQYF.

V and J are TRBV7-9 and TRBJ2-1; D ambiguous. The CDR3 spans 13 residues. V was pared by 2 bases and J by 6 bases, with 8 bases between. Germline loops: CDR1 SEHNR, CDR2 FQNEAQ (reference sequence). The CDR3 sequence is CASSLSLANEQFF. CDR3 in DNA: TGTGCCAGCAGCTTAAGCTTGGCCAATGAGCAGTTCTTC.

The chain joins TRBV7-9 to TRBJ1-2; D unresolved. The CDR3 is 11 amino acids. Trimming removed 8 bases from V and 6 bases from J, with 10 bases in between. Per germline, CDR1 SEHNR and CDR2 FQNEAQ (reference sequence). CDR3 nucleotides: TGTGCCAGCTCCGAGACGGATGGCTACACCTTC. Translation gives CASSETDGYTF.

CDR3 loop: CASKPGTGVYEQYF. The DNA of the CDR3 is TGTGCCAGCAAACCCGGGACAGGGGTCTACGAGCAGTACTTC. The rearrangement links TRBV6-1 to TRBJ2-7, with 10 bases fitting TRBD1. Germline CDR1 MNHNS, CDR2 SASEGT. CDR3 length equals 14 residues. V was clipped by 7 bases and J by 3 bases; unmatched bases: 6.

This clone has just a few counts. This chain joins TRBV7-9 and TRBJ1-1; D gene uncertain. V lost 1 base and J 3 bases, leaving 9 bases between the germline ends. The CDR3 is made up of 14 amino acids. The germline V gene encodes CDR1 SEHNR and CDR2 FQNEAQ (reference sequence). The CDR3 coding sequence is TGTGCCAGCAGCTTAGTGCCGAGGGACACTGAAGCTTTCTTT. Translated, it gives CASSLVPRDTEAFF.

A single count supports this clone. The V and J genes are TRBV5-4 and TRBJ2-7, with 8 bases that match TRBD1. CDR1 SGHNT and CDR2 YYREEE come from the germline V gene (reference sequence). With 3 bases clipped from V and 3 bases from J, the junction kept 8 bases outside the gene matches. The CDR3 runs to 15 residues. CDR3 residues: CASSSPGQAIYEQYF. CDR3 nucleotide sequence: TGTGCCAGCAGCTCCCCGGGACAGGCGATCTACGAGCAGTACTTC.

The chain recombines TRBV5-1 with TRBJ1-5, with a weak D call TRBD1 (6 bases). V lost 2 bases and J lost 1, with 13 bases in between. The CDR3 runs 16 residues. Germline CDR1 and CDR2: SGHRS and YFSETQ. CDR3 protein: CASSFTGFVSNQPQHF. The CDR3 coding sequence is TGCGCCAGCAGCTTTACAGGGTTCGTGAGCAATCAGCCCCAGCATTTT.

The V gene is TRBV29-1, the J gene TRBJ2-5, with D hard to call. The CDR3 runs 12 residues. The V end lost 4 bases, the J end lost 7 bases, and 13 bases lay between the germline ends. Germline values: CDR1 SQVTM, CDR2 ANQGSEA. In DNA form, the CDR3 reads TGCAGCGTTGCCCTTCTCACGGGGACCCAGTACTTC. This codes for CSVALLTGTQYF.

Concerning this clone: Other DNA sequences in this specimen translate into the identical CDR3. The chain's CDR3 is CASSLPGQSYEQYF. The DNA for the CDR3 is TGCGCCAGCAGCCTTCCGGGACAAAGCTACGAGCAGTACTTC. This rearrangement joins TRBV5-1 to TRBJ2-7; D is possibly TRBD1 (6 bases). V lost 4 bases and J 3 bases, leaving 14 bases between the germline ends. This CDR3 is 14 amino acids long. Germline loops: CDR1 SGHRS, CDR2 YFSETQ.

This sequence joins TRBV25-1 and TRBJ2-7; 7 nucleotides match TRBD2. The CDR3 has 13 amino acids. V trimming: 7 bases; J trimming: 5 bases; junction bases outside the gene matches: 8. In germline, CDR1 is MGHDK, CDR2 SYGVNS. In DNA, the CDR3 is TGTGCCAGCACCTCGCGGGAGCCCCACGAGCAGTACTTC. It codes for CASTSREPHEQYF.

The CDR3 DNA sequence: TGTGCCAGCAGCGCCAGGGGGCGCGATTCACCCCTCCACTTT. Amino acid sequence: CASSARGRDSPLHF. The chain recombines TRBV7-3 with TRBJ1-6; 8 positions match TRBD1. V was pared by 5 bases and J by 8 bases, with 5 bases of the junction left unmatched. The V gene's germline CDR1 is SGHTA and CDR2 FQGTGA. The CDR3 spans 14 residues.

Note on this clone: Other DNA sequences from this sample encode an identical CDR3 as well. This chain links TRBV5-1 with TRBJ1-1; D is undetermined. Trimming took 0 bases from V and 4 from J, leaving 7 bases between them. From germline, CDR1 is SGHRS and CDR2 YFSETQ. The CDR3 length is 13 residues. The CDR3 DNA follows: TGCGCCAGCAGCTTGGAGGGAAGCACTGAAGCTTTCTTT. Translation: CASSLEGSTEAFF.

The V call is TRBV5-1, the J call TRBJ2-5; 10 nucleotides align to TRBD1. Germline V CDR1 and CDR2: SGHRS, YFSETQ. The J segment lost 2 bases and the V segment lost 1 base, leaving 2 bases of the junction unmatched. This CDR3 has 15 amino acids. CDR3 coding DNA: TGCGCCAGCAGCTTGTCGGACAGGGGGCAAGAGACCCAGTACTTC. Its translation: CASSLSDRGQETQYF.

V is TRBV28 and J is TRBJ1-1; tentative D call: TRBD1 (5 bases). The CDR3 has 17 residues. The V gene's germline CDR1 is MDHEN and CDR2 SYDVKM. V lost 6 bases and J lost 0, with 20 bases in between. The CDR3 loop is CASSSYRGRPMNTEAFF. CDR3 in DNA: TGTGCCAGCAGCAGCTACCGGGGCCGGCCTATGAACACTGAAGCTTTCTTT.

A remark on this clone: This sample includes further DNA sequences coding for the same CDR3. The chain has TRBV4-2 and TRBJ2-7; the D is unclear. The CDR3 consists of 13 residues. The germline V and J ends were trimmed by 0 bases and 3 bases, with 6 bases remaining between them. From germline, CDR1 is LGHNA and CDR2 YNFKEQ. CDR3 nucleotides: TGTGCCAGCAGCCAAGATCAAAGCTACGAGCAGTACTTC. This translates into CASSQDQSYEQYF.

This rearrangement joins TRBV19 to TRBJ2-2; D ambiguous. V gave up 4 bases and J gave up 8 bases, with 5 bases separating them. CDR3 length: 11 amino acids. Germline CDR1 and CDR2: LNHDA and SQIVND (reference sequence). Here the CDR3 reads CASSTGGELFF. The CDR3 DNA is TGTGCCAGTAGTACGGGTGGGGAGCTGTTTTTT.

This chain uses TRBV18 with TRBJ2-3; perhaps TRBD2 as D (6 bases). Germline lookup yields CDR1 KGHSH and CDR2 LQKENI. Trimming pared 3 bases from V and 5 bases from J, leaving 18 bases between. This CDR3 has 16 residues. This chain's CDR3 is CASSPPAPVRGDTQYF. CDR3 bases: TGTGCCAGCTCACCGCCCGCTCCAGTGCGGGGAGATACGCAGTATTTT.

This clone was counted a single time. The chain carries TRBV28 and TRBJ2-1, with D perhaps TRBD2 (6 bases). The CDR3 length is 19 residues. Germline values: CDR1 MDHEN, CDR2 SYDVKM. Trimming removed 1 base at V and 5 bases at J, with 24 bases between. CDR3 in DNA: TGTGCCAGCAGTTTATCGAATATGGTAGGAGGGCCGTTGAACAATGAGCAGTTCTTC. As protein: CASSLSNMVGGPLNNEQFF. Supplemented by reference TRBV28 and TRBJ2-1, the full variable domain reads DVKVTQSSRYLVKRTGEKVFLECVQDMDHENMFWYRQDPGLGLRLIYFSYDVKMKEKGDIPEGYSVSREKKERFSLILESASTNQTSMYLCASSLSNMVGGPLNNEQFFGPGTRLTVL.

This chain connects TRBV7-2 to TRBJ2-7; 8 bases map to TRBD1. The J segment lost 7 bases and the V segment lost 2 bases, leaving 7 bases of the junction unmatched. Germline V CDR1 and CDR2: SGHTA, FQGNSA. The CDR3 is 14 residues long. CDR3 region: CASSLQGASWEQYF. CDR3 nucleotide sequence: TGTGCCAGCAGCTTACAGGGGGCATCTTGGGAGCAGTACTTC.

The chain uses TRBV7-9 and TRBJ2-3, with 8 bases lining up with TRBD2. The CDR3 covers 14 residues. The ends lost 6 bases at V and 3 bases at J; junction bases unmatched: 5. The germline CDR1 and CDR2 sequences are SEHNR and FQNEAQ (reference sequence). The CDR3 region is CASSFSGTTDTQYF. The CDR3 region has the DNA TGTGCCAGCAGTTTTAGCGGGACGACAGATACGCAGTATTTT.

The CDR3: CASSVVAGSSGNTIYF. As DNA, the CDR3 is TGTGCCAGCAGCGTAGTGGCAGGGTCCTCTGGAAACACCATATATTTT. The chain carries TRBV9 and TRBJ1-3; TRBD1 might be the D (5 bases). The CDR3 extends over 16 amino acids. Trimming pared 0 bases from V and 0 bases from J, leaving 10 bases between. Germline CDR1 is SGDLS and CDR2 is YYNGEE.